What follows describes a single TCR beta chain. The treatment: randomized to nivolumab then ipilimumab (arm A) or the reverse (arm B). Patients had received no earlier DNA-damaging chemotherapy. Live CD3+CD8+ CD19− CD56− cells were sorted from PBMCs. Profiled with immunoSEQ multiplex PCR; TCRdb holds only in-frame clones, not every one. Counted here are thousands of clones, 50% to 60% occurring once; the ten biggest clones make up approximately 16%. The data were obtained in a study of sequential checkpoint blockade in melanoma. The wider study: Patients were randomized 1:1 to nivolumab-then-ipilimumab or ipilimumab-then-nivolumab first-line. Maintenance nivolumab came after either treatment sequence.

Germline V gene data show CDR1 as SGHRS and CDR2 as YFSETQ. This CDR3 is built from 12 residues. V lost 2 bases and J lost 7; bases outside the gene matches: 2. The clonotype was recovered from a human donor with melanoma. This sample comprised CD8+ T cells sorted from blood (inferred from file names), obtained from a patient given nivolumab and ipilimumab in sequence. The gene calls are TRBV5-1 and TRBJ1-1; 7 nucleotides line up with TRBD1. CDR3 DNA: TGCGCCAGCAGCTTCACAGGGGTTGAAGCTTTCTTT. It specifies CASSFTGVEAFF.